This T cell receptor (beta chain) appears in the sequencing data of a study of blood T cell repertoires in COVID-19. Two consecutive negative NP/OP PCR tests, clearance, or resolved symptoms defined Cohort 3 recovery. CDR1 and CDR2 from the germline V gene are LNHDA and SQIVND (reference sequence). The V gene end was trimmed by 5 bases and the J gene end by 6 bases; junction bases not matched to a gene: 12. This CDR3 is built from 16 residues. Data came from immunoSEQ multiplex PCR; TCRdb stores just in-frame clones and leaves some out. The table lists roughly 500,000 clones, roughly 88% of them singletons.

Sequencing was carried out using PBMCs or T cells enriched from blood (not recorded which). The V gene is TRBV19, the J gene TRBJ1-1, with TRBD1 matching over 10 bases. The source is a woman aged 40-49 years who had recovered from COVID-19. As DNA, the CDR3 is TGTGCCAGTAGTCCTCAACCGGGACAGGGGACACCTGAAGCTTTCTTT. Translation gives CASSPQPGQGTPEAFF.